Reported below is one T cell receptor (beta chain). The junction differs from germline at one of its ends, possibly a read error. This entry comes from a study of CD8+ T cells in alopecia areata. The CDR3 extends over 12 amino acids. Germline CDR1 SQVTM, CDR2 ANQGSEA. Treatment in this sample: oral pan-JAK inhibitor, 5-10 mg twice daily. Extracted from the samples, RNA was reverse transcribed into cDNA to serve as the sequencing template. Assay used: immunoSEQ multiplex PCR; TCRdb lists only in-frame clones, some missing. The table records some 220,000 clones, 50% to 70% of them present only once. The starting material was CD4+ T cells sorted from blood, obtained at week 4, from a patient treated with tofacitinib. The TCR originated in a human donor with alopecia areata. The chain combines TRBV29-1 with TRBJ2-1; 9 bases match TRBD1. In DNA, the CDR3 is TGCAGCGTCGAAGGGACAGGGAGACAGCAGTTCTTC. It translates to CSVEGTGRQQFF.